The next 29 T cell receptor beta chains were all read from a single sample in a study of spatial heterogeneity in lung cancer. Each CDR3 protein is one row after TCRdb ran MiXCR on the 5' RACE reads. The sample shows roughly 120,000 distinct CDR3 sequences, 10% to 11% of them seen only once. Noted time point: blood at routine non-recurrence follow-up after resection. The sample was PBMCs, taken at follow-up. The receptors were sampled from a female donor with early-stage non-small cell lung cancer.

The chain uses TRBV7-8 and TRBJ2-1; TRBD1 aligns across 8 bases. The CDR3 has 19 amino acids. Trimming took 6 bases from V and 1 from J; bases not matched to a gene: 17. The germline CDR1 and CDR2 sequences are SGHVS and FQNEAQ. Here the CDR3 reads CASRSGGLHTLRSYNEQFF. The CDR3 DNA reads as TGTGCCAGCAGATCAGGGGGCCTACATACCCTCCGTTCCTACAATGAGCAGTTCTTC.

This clonotype was seen ten or more times. The genes are TRBV7-2 and TRBJ2-1; no definite D call. This CDR3 contains 12 residues. CDR1 is SGHTA and CDR2 is FQGNSA in the germline V gene. With 5 bases removed from V and 7 bases from J, the gap between germline ends came to 9 bases. The CDR3 bases are TGTGCCAGCAGCCCCCAGCGAAATGAGCAGTTCTTC. As protein: CASSPQRNEQFF.

This clonotype was seen more than once but under ten times. The chain carries TRBV24-1 and TRBJ2-5, with 9 bases lining up with TRBD1. The germline gives CDR1 KGHDR, CDR2 SFDVKD. The CDR3 covers 15 residues. V dropped 0 bases and J dropped 4; count of bases not matched to a gene: 2. The CDR3 region is CATSDLGTGRETQYF. DNA for the CDR3: TGTGCCACCAGTGATTTGGGGACAGGGAGAGAGACCCAGTACTTC.

This clonotype is a singleton in its sample. The V call is TRBV7-3, the J call TRBJ2-5; D is ambiguous. Looked up from germline, CDR1 is SGHTA and CDR2 is FQGTGA. With 5 bases removed from V and 2 bases from J, the gap between germline ends came to 15 bases. This CDR3 has 15 amino acids. The CDR3 is CASSTTPSPQETQYF. The CDR3 bases are TGTGCCAGCAGCACCACCCCTTCCCCGCAAGAGACCCAGTACTTC.

This clonotype was observed a handful of times. The chain links TRBV3-1 to TRBJ1-1; maybe TRBD1 (5 bases). Germline-derived CDR1 and CDR2 are LGHDT and YNNKEL (reference sequence). Trimming left V 8 bases short and J 3 bases short, with 13 bases between. This CDR3 has 13 residues. This CDR3 reads CASGGFYYTEAFF. CDR3 in DNA: TGTGCCAGCGGGGGATTTTATTACACTGAAGCTTTCTTT.

In its sample, this clonotype was seen a few times. The germline gene is not matched at one end of the junction; a read error may be the cause. The gene calls are TRBV7-9 and TRBJ2-4, with TRBD1 matching over 9 bases. The CDR3 is made up of 14 amino acids. The germline gives CDR1 SEHNR, CDR2 FQNEAQ (reference sequence). For the CDR3, the DNA is TGTGCCAGCAGCCAGACAGGGGGACCGGGAGTTAGACACTTC. Translated: CASSQTGGPGVRHF. The full variable domain, with the rest looked up from reference TRBV7-9 and TRBJ2-4, is DTGVSQNPRHKITKRGQNVTFRCDPISEHNRLYWYRQTLGQGPEFLTYFQNEAQLEKSRLLSDRFSAERPKGSFSTLEIQRTEQGDSAMYLCASSQTGGPGVRHFGAGTRLSVL.

This clonotype was seen a handful of times. CDR3 sequence: CASSRQGIQETQYF. CDR3 in DNA: TGTGCCAGTAGTCGACAGGGAATTCAAGAGACCCAGTACTTC. The chain has TRBV19 and TRBJ2-5; 7 positions agree with TRBD1. Losses at the gene ends were 5 bases for V and 2 bases for J; bases not matched to a gene: 5. The CDR3 extends over 14 amino acids. Per the germline V gene, CDR1 is LNHDA and CDR2 is SQIVND (reference sequence).

This clonotype appeared a few times. The V call is TRBV27, the J call TRBJ2-3; 9 bases map to TRBD1. The CDR3 has 17 residues. From germline, CDR1 is MNHEY and CDR2 SMNVEV (reference sequence). J gave up 5 bases and V 5 bases, and 14 bases lay outside the gene matches. The DNA of the CDR3 is TGTGCCAGCAGTCCTGGGAGAGGACAGGGGCGCGTAGATACGCAGTATTTT. Its translation: CASSPGRGQGRVDTQYF.

This clonotype was found a few times. The chain carries TRBV20-1 and TRBJ2-3, with D maybe TRBD1 (6 bases). The CDR3 loop spans 16 amino acids. Germline V lookup: CDR1 DFQATT, CDR2 SNEGSKA (reference sequence). V lost 4 bases, J lost 0 bases, and 17 bases lay in between. The CDR3 is CSAKIWGQTSTDTQYF. CDR3 nucleotides: TGCAGTGCTAAAATATGGGGGCAAACTAGCACAGATACGCAGTATTTT.

This clonotype was counted at least ten times. This chain joins TRBV7-9 and TRBJ2-7; TRBD2 matches at 7 bases. V lost 4 bases to trimming and J lost 2 bases; unmatched junction nucleotides: 5. CDR1 SEHNR and CDR2 FQNEAQ come from the germline V gene (reference sequence). The CDR3 is 14 amino acids. The CDR3 sequence: CASSSTSTAYEQYF. CDR3 nucleotide sequence: TGTGCCAGCAGCTCGACTAGCACTGCCTACGAGCAGTACTTC.

This clonotype was observed at least ten times. The chain is built from TRBV5-1 and TRBJ2-2; D perhaps matches TRBD1 (5 bases). The CDR3 has 15 amino acids. Trimming pared 4 bases from V and 5 bases from J, leaving 15 bases between. Germline V gene lookup returns CDR1 SGHRS and CDR2 YFSETQ. The CDR3 sequence is CASSQSLTVTGELFF. CDR3 coding DNA: TGCGCCAGCAGCCAGTCCTTGACAGTGACCGGGGAGCTGTTTTTT.

DNA of the CDR3: TGTGCCAGCAGCTTCGACAGGGTGCGAGTGTATGAGCAGTTCTTC. Translating gives CASSFDRVRVYEQFF. The J gene is TRBJ2-1, the V gene TRBV7-6; 7 bases map to TRBD1. Germline CDR1 and CDR2: SGHVS and FNYEAQ. The CDR3 spans 15 residues. V shed 3 bases and J 8 bases; nucleotides not matched to a gene: 10. The variable domain in full, with the rest retrieved from reference TRBV7-6 and TRBJ2-1, is GAGVSQSPRYKVTKRGQDVALRCDPISGHVSLYWYRQALGQGPEFLTYFNYEAQQDKSGLPNDRFSAERPEGSISTLTIQRTEQRDSAMYRCASSFDRVRVYEQFFGPGTRLTVL.

The chain employs TRBV5-1 and TRBJ2-2; D is ambiguous. This CDR3 is 15 amino acids long. Germline CDR1 SGHRS, CDR2 YFSETQ. V gave up 0 bases and J gave up 0 bases, with 6 bases separating them. The CDR3 region has the DNA TGCGCCAGCAGCTTGGGTAGCCCGAACACCGGGGAGCTGTTTTTT. This sequence encodes CASSLGSPNTGELFF.

At least ten counts were recorded for this clonotype. The chain recombines TRBV27 with TRBJ2-1, with TRBD2 identical over 14 bases. The CDR3 runs 16 residues. Germline CDR1 reads MNHEY; CDR2 reads SMNVEV (reference sequence). V trimming: 5 bases; J trimming: 0 bases; junction bases outside the gene matches: 0. The CDR3 coding sequence is TGTGCCAGCAGTGGGACTAGCGGGAGCTCCTACAATGAGCAGTTCTTC. Amino acids: CASSGTSGSSYNEQFF.

The rearrangement uses TRBV6-5 and TRBJ1-1; D is undetermined. The CDR3 totals 14 residues. Germline CDR1 is MNHEY and CDR2 is SVGAGI. With 4 bases removed from V and 0 bases from J, the gap between germline ends came to 9 bases. CDR3 loop: CASSFGALNTEAFF. In DNA, the CDR3 is TGTGCCAGCAGTTTCGGTGCACTGAACACTGAAGCTTTCTTT.

This clonotype showed up many times. The chain recombines TRBV19 with TRBJ1-1, with 8 nucleotides matching TRBD1. There are 15 residues in the CDR3. V was clipped by 4 bases and J by 3 bases; unmatched bases: 7. Germline V gene lookup returns CDR1 LNHDA and CDR2 SQIVND (reference sequence). CDR3 in DNA: TGTGCCAGTAGTAGTAAGACAGGGGAGGACACTGAAGCTTTCTTT. This translates into CASSSKTGEDTEAFF.

The chain couples TRBV5-1 to TRBJ2-1; 7 nucleotides align to TRBD2. V was pared by 5 bases and J by 5 bases, with 10 bases of the junction left unmatched. CDR3 size: 15 residues. Germline lookup yields CDR1 SGHRS and CDR2 YFSETQ. The CDR3 nucleotides are TGCGCCAGCAGTAACGGCGGGAGCTTAAACAATGAGCAGTTCTTC. It yields the protein CASSNGGSLNNEQFF.

CDR3 loop: CASSFRTSGRASTDTQYF. CDR3 coding DNA: TGTGCCAGCAGCTTTAGGACTAGCGGGAGGGCCTCCACAGATACGCAGTATTTT. The genes are TRBV5-4 and TRBJ2-3, with TRBD2 identical over 15 bases. J gave up 2 bases and V 2 bases, and 6 bases lay outside the gene matches. The CDR3 covers 18 residues. Germline V CDR1 and CDR2: SGHNT, YYREEE (reference sequence).

The J gene is TRBJ2-5, the V gene TRBV6-6, with D uncertain. V dropped 0 bases and J dropped 4 bases, with 6 bases sitting between them. The CDR3 has 13 residues. From germline, CDR1 is MNHNY and CDR2 SVGAGI (reference sequence). This CDR3 reads CASSYSSRETQYF. CDR3 bases: TGTGCCAGCAGTTACTCGAGTAGAGAGACCCAGTACTTC.

Regarding this clonotype: Without the conserved terminal phenylalanine or tryptophan, this CDR3 likely stems from a read error. The DNA is left out, because the CDR3 cannot be placed on it with certainty; the CDR3 is given as TCRdb lists it. V gene TRBV3-1 combines with J gene TRBJ2-1; no DNA check was done on the table's D call, TRBD1. Germline assignment: CDR1 LGHDT and CDR2 YNNKEL (reference sequence). The CDR3 adds up to 13 amino acids, both ends counted. CDR3 in amino acids: CASSQMPGQIMHL.

The chain couples TRBV3-1 to TRBJ2-3, with D hard to call. This CDR3 has 12 amino acids. V was clipped by 0 bases and J by 5 bases, with 3 bases between them. Germline values: CDR1 LGHDT, CDR2 YNNKEL (reference sequence). The CDR3 DNA follows: TGTGCCAGCAGCCAAGATGGAGATACGCAGTATTTT. Its translation: CASSQDGDTQYF.

The J gene is TRBJ2-1, the V gene TRBV12-3 or TRBV12-4, with 9 nucleotides matching TRBD1. This CDR3 region has 15 residues. Losses at the gene ends were 6 bases for V and 9 bases for J; bases not matched to a gene: 12. For the CDR3, the DNA is TGTGCCAGCAGAACAGGACAGGGGAGCGGCAGTGAGCAGTTCTTC. Its protein is CASRTGQGSGSEQFF.

V and J are TRBV20-1 and TRBJ2-1; possibly TRBD2 for D (6 bases). Germline V CDR1 and CDR2: DFQATT, SNEGSKA (reference sequence). The CDR3 runs 16 residues. V lost 3 bases to trimming and J lost 7 bases, with 22 bases between them. The CDR3 loop is CSASSSRGDLVNEQFF. Here the CDR3 DNA reads TGCAGTGCTAGTTCCAGTCGCGGGGATTTGGTTAATGAGCAGTTCTTC.

This clonotype was picked up a small number of times. The genes are TRBV24-1 and TRBJ2-1; D may be TRBD1 (5 bases). CDR1 is KGHDR and CDR2 is SFDVKD in the germline V gene. V was pared by 2 bases and J by 6 bases, with 19 bases between. The CDR3 contains 17 residues. In DNA, the CDR3 is TGTGCCACCAGTGATTCCCGGCGGCAGGGTGTTTTCAATGAGCAGTTCTTC. This encodes CATSDSRRQGVFNEQFF.

This chain joins TRBV5-1 and TRBJ2-7; TRBD2 matches at 7 bases. Unmatched junction bases numbered 4, after V lost 4 bases and J lost 0 bases. The CDR3 consists of 14 residues. Germline CDR1 and CDR2: SGHRS and YFSETQ. CDR3 sequence (DNA): TGCGCCAGCAGCACGCGGGAGAACTCCTACGAGCAGTACTTC. This codes for CASSTRENSYEQYF.

This rearrangement joins TRBV20-1 to TRBJ2-7, with a weak D call TRBD2 (6 bases). This CDR3 has 15 amino acids. Germline V gene sequence: CDR1 DFQATT, CDR2 SNEGSKA (reference sequence). V gave up 0 bases and J gave up 3 bases, with 15 bases separating them. CDR3: CSARDFKGLSYEQYF. As DNA, the CDR3 is TGCAGTGCTAGAGATTTTAAGGGACTCAGCTACGAGCAGTACTTC.

This clonotype was observed a few times. The chain carries TRBV20-1 and TRBJ1-3; 7 positions match TRBD1. The CDR3 totals 15 residues. Germline V gives CDR1 DFQATT, CDR2 SNEGSKA (reference sequence). The V gene end was trimmed by 4 bases and the J gene end by 2 bases; junction bases not matched to a gene: 8. CDR3 residues: CSAKKTGVAGNTIYF. The CDR3 nucleotides are TGCAGTGCTAAAAAAACAGGGGTCGCTGGAAACACCATATATTTT.

The chain joins TRBV28 to TRBJ2-3; TRBD2 matches 12 bases. This CDR3 spans 21 amino acids. CDR1 is MDHEN and CDR2 is SYDVKM in the germline V gene. Losses at the gene ends were 6 bases for V and 3 bases for J; bases not matched to a gene: 22. The DNA of the CDR3 is TGTGCCAGCAGCCGCCGCGGAGAGAGTCTCTCGACTAGCGGGAGAACAGATACGCAGTATTTT. Amino acid sequence: CASSRRGESLSTSGRTDTQYF.

DNA for the CDR3: TGTGCCACCAGCAGAGATCTGAGCGGGAGCTTGTACAATGAGCAGTTCTTC. Its translation is CATSRDLSGSLYNEQFF. This chain connects TRBV15 to TRBJ2-1, with 8 bases aligning to TRBD2. V was clipped by 0 bases and J by 4 bases; unmatched bases: 8. Germline CDR1 is LNHNV and CDR2 is YYDKDF (reference sequence). The CDR3 extends over 17 amino acids.